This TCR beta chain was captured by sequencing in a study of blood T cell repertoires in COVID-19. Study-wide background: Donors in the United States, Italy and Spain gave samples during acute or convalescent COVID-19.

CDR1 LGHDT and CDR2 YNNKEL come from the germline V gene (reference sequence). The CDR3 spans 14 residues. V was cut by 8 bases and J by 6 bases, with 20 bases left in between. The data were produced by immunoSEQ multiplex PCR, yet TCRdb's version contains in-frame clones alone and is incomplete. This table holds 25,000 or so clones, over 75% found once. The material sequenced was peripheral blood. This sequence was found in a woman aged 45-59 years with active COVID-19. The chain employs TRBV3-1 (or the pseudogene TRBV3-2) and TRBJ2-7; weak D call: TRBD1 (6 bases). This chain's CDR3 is CASQGRGLMGEQYF. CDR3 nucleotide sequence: TGTGCCAGCCAAGGCAGGGGCTTGATGGGCGAGCAGTACTTC.